Listed here are 27 T cell receptor beta chains from one sample, sequenced in a study of HIV-infected patients and healthy controls. Alpha and beta constant-region primers primed reverse transcription of around 0.5 ug RNA. Separate chain-specific third strand synthesis with multiplexing indices produced the alpha and beta libraries. Using its own MiXCR run on the 5' RACE reads, TCRdb lists one record per CDR3 protein. The top ten clones hold approximately 30% of a sample with about 5,700 distinct CDR3 sequences, about 10% of them seen once. Antiretroviral therapy had run roughly three months, about 14 weeks, before follow-up blood collection. The repertoire came from unfractionated whole blood and reflected all unsorted peripheral T cells. The material sequenced was blood, taken during antiretroviral therapy. Receptor source: an adult with HIV infection.

In this sample, this clonotype turned up many times. The V and J genes are TRBV27 and TRBJ1-1; D not resolved. The germline V gene has CDR1 MNHEY and CDR2 SMNVEV (reference sequence). V lost 5 bases to trimming and J lost 0 bases, with 13 bases between them. The CDR3 is 15 residues long. The CDR3 loop is CASSPGVGLNTEAFF. The CDR3 bases are TGTGCCAGCAGTCCCGGAGTCGGTTTGAACACTGAAGCTTTCTTT.

This chain links TRBV6-1 with TRBJ1-1; D is unresolved. V was pared by 0 bases and J by 0 bases, with 2 bases between. Germline V gene data show CDR1 as MNHNS and CDR2 as SASEGT. This CDR3 comprises 13 residues. CDR3 nucleotides: TGTGCCAGCAGTGAAGCCGTGAACACTGAAGCTTTCTTT. Its protein product is CASSEAVNTEAFF.

By sample share, this clonotype is medium-sized. J is TRBJ2-1 and V is TRBV7-3; 7 nucleotides match TRBD1. Germline V CDR1 and CDR2: SGHTA, FQGTGA. Trimming cost V 5 bases and J 0 bases; bases outside gene matches: 4. The CDR3 spans 15 residues. Written as DNA, the CDR3 is TGTGCCAGCAGCGTGACAGGGAGCTCCTACAATGAGCAGTTCTTC. Translation gives CASSVTGSSYNEQFF.

The gene calls are TRBV7-3 and TRBJ2-3; 7 bases agree with TRBD2. CDR1 SGHTA and CDR2 FQGTGA come from the germline V gene. This CDR3 comprises 15 residues. Trimming at V came to 5 bases and at J to 2 bases, leaving 7 bases not matched to a gene. The CDR3 loop is CASSPSGATTDTQYF. CDR3 coding DNA: TGTGCCAGCAGCCCGAGCGGGGCTACCACAGATACGCAGTATTTT.

The chain employs TRBV2 and TRBJ2-7; 12 positions agree with TRBD1. Trimming at V came to 7 bases and at J to 5 bases, leaving 6 bases not matched to a gene. CDR1 is SNHLY, CDR2 FYNNEI, per germline. The CDR3 runs to 14 residues. The CDR3 sequence: CASKRDRGQDEQYF. The CDR3 bases are TGTGCCAGCAAACGGGACAGGGGGCAGGACGAGCAGTACTTC.

The rearrangement uses TRBV7-9 and TRBJ2-1; D unresolved. Germline V gene sequence: CDR1 SEHNR, CDR2 FQNEAQ (reference sequence). V lost 3 bases and J 5 bases, leaving 8 bases between the germline ends. CDR3 length: 13 residues. The CDR3 nucleotides are TGTGCCAGCAGCTTTTCCCCGAACAATGAGCAGTTCTTC. It encodes CASSFSPNNEQFF.

The gene calls are TRBV6-5 and TRBJ2-1; D is perhaps TRBD1 (6 bases). The CDR3 sequence is 16 residues long. Germline lookup yields CDR1 MNHEY and CDR2 SVGAGI. Trimming left V 6 bases short and J 0 bases short, with 15 bases between. The CDR3 coding sequence is TGTGCCAGCAGGCAAAGGACAGCGAGCTCCTACAATGAGCAGTTCTTC. Amino acids: CASRQRTASSYNEQFF.

The chain uses TRBV29-1 and TRBJ2-7; D is undetermined. V lost 4 bases and J lost 9, with 13 bases in between. Germline lookup yields CDR1 SQVTM and CDR2 ANQGSEA. This CDR3 region has 11 residues. CDR3 loop: CSVGSQAGQYF. The CDR3 nucleotides are TGCAGCGTTGGGTCCCAGGCCGGGCAGTACTTC.

Many counts were recorded for this clonotype. This chain connects TRBV29-1 to TRBJ2-7; tentatively, D is TRBD1 (5 bases). The CDR3 runs to 13 residues. Germline CDR1 SQVTM, CDR2 ANQGSEA. V lost 4 bases to trimming and J lost 4 bases, with 14 bases between them. The CDR3 DNA reads TGCAGCGTTGTAAGGGTGGGGCCGTACGAGCAGTACTTC. Translating it yields CSVVRVGPYEQYF.

This clonotype was recorded at least ten times. The chain recombines TRBV5-1 with TRBJ2-3; 7 bases align to TRBD2. The V and J ends lost 0 bases and 0 bases, in that order; junction bases with no gene match: 4. The CDR3 covers 16 residues. The germline gives CDR1 SGHRS, CDR2 YFSETQ. CDR3 loop: CASSLAPTSSTDTQYF. The CDR3 nucleotides read TGCGCCAGCAGCTTGGCTCCGACTAGCAGCACAGATACGCAGTATTTT. Combining the CDR3 with reference TRBV5-1 and TRBJ2-3 gives the whole variable domain KAGVTQTPRYLIKTRGQQVTLSCSPISGHRSVSWYQQTPGQGLQFLFEYFSETQRNKGNFPGRFSGRQFSNSRSEMNVSTLELGDSALYLCASSLAPTSSTDTQYFGPGTRLTVL.

This clonotype was seen many times. The rearrangement joins TRBV25-1 to TRBJ2-7; D uncertain. This CDR3 comprises 11 residues. Per the germline V gene, CDR1 is MGHDK and CDR2 is SYGVNS. Trimming left V 3 bases short and J 7 bases short, with 7 bases between. CDR3 sequence: CASSDPSEQYF. The CDR3 coding sequence is TGTGCCAGCAGTGACCCGTCGGAGCAGTACTTC.

This clonotype is medium-sized. This chain joins TRBV4-2 and TRBJ2-7; D is perhaps TRBD1 (7 bases). CDR3 length: 16 amino acids. The germline CDR1 and CDR2 sequences are LGHNA and YNFKEQ. V was pared by 0 bases and J by 4 bases, with 16 bases between. The CDR3 region is CASSQEWPGGTYEQYF. The CDR3 DNA reads TGTGCCAGCAGCCAAGAATGGCCAGGGGGGACGTACGAGCAGTACTTC.

To note about this clonotype: Being one base from a much bigger clone, this may be a read error. The chain is built from TRBV19 and TRBJ1-1, with D hard to call. Germline V gene lookup returns CDR1 LNHDA and CDR2 SQIVND (reference sequence). V dropped 6 bases and J dropped 7 bases, with 15 bases sitting between them. CDR3 length: 13 residues. The CDR3 region is CASRRNSDGEAFF. DNA of the CDR3: TGTGCCAGTAGGAGAAACTCCGACGGTGAAGCTTTCTTT.

In its sample, this clonotype was seen a few times. The chain combines TRBV20-1 with TRBJ2-1; D may match TRBD1 or TRBD2 (5 bases each). Germline V lookup: CDR1 DFQATT, CDR2 SNEGSKA (reference sequence). Trimming shortened V by 8 bases and J by 0 bases, and 20 bases separated the two germline ends. The length of the CDR3 is 16 residues. The CDR3 loop is CSCLFMGRSSYNEQFF. In DNA, the CDR3 is TGCAGTTGCCTTTTTATGGGACGGAGCTCCTACAATGAGCAGTTCTTC.

This clonotype was found many times. The CDR3 loop reads CATSDTTGGHQETQYF. In DNA form, the CDR3 reads TGTGCCACCAGTGATACAACAGGGGGTCACCAAGAGACCCAGTACTTC. The chain recombines TRBV24-1 with TRBJ2-5, with 8 bases aligning to TRBD1. The CDR3 spans 16 residues. The V and J ends lost 3 bases and 0 bases, in that order; junction bases with no gene match: 5. Germline V CDR1 and CDR2: KGHDR, SFDVKD.

Relative to its sample, this clonotype is medium-sized. This chain uses TRBV5-1 with TRBJ2-5; D gene unclear. The CDR3 runs to 14 residues. Trimming shortened V by 0 bases and J by 2 bases, and 8 bases separated the two germline ends. Germline CDR1 SGHRS, CDR2 YFSETQ. In nucleotides, the CDR3 is TGCGCCAGCAGCTTGGGCGGCAGTCAAGAGACCCAGTACTTC. Protein product: CASSLGGSQETQYF.

By sample share, this clonotype is medium-sized. This rearrangement joins TRBV9 to TRBJ2-1, with 10 bases fitting TRBD2. The CDR3 is 17 residues long. The V segment lost 3 bases and the J segment 6 bases; nucleotides outside the gene matches: 12. Germline V gene lookup returns CDR1 SGDLS and CDR2 YYNGEE. The CDR3 sequence: CASSGSTSGYYANEQFF. The CDR3 DNA reads as TGTGCCAGCAGCGGGTCGACTAGCGGGTACTATGCCAATGAGCAGTTCTTC.

This sequence joins TRBV28 and TRBJ2-5; TRBD2 aligns across 7 bases. CDR1 and CDR2 from the germline V gene are MDHEN and SYDVKM. V was pared by 4 bases and J by 4 bases, with 9 bases of the junction left unmatched. This CDR3 comprises 15 residues. DNA for the CDR3: TGTGCCAGCAGTTCCGCTAGCGGAGGGGTAGAGACCCAGTACTTC. Protein sequence: CASSSASGGVETQYF.

Ten or more counts support this clonotype. The chain couples TRBV7-8 to TRBJ2-7; D not certain. The CDR3 has 12 residues. The germline V gene encodes CDR1 SGHVS and CDR2 FQNEAQ. V was clipped by 1 base and J by 6 bases, with 7 bases between them. CDR3 sequence: CASSLGSREQYF. As DNA, the CDR3 is TGTGCCAGCAGCTTAGGCTCGCGCGAGCAGTACTTC.

This clonotype rates as medium-sized. The genes are TRBV7-8 and TRBJ2-1, with no clear D. Germline CDR1 is SGHVS and CDR2 is FQNEAQ. This CDR3 has 15 amino acids. Trimming shortened V by 2 bases and J by 8 bases, and 16 bases separated the two germline ends. DNA for the CDR3: TGTGCCAGCAGCTTAAGCGCCCCTAGGCTGGATGAGCAGTTCTTC. Its translation is CASSLSAPRLDEQFF.

Many counts were recorded for this clonotype. This chain uses TRBV3-1 with TRBJ1-5; 7 bases align to TRBD1. Germline CDR1 and CDR2: LGHDT and YNNKEL (reference sequence). Trimming at V came to 4 bases and at J to 4 bases, leaving 7 bases not matched to a gene. CDR3 size: 15 residues. This chain's CDR3 is CASSLDRAENQPQHF. CDR3 nucleotides: TGTGCCAGCAGCCTAGACAGGGCCGAAAATCAGCCCCAGCATTTT.

By share, this clonotype counts as medium-sized. V usage is TRBV7-9 and J usage is TRBJ1-5, with D possibly being TRBD1 (6 bases). Germline V gives CDR1 SEHNR, CDR2 FQNEAQ (reference sequence). V lost 6 bases and J 4 bases, leaving 16 bases between the germline ends. CDR3 length: 15 amino acids. The DNA for the CDR3 is TGTGCCAGCAGTCAGGAGGGGGGGGGTAATCAGCCCCAGCATTTT. Its protein product is CASSQEGGGNQPQHF.

This clonotype was detected many times. The CDR3 protein is CASSPPRRGDTQYF. Written as DNA, the CDR3 is TGTGCCAGCAGCCCACCCCGCAGGGGAGATACGCAGTATTTT. The rearrangement joins TRBV9 to TRBJ2-3; D is perhaps TRBD1 (6 bases). The CDR3 totals 14 residues. Trimming left V 4 bases short and J 5 bases short, with 14 bases between. Per germline, CDR1 SGDLS and CDR2 YYNGEE.

This clonotype was recorded a few times. J is TRBJ2-6 and V is TRBV19; 7 positions agree with TRBD2. In germline, CDR1 is LNHDA, CDR2 SQIVND (reference sequence). The trim removed 6 bases at V and 4 bases at J, leaving 18 bases unmatched. This CDR3 comprises 19 residues. The CDR3 is CASSNPYPREFGGANVLTF. In DNA, the CDR3 is TGTGCCAGTAGCAACCCCTATCCGCGGGAGTTTGGCGGGGCCAACGTCCTGACTTTC.

In its sample, this clonotype was seen many times. The genes are TRBV7-2 and TRBJ1-1, with a weak D call TRBD1 (5 bases). Germline-derived CDR1 and CDR2 are SGHTA and FQGNSA. V was clipped by 3 bases and J by 0 bases, with 17 bases between them. CDR3 length equals 17 residues. The CDR3 sequence is CASSFSVWSGMNTEAFF. For the CDR3, the DNA is TGTGCCAGCAGCTTTTCGGTTTGGTCAGGGATGAACACTGAAGCTTTCTTT.

This clonotype was recorded at least ten times. The chain links TRBV29-1 to TRBJ1-4; D is perhaps TRBD1 (5 bases). Between the trimmed V and J ends, which lost 4 bases and 7 bases, there was a span of 13 bases. The germline V gene has CDR1 SQVTM and CDR2 ANQGSEA. CDR3 size: 13 residues. The CDR3 DNA follows: TGCAGCGTTGCGGGGGGAAGTAGTGAAAAACTGTTTTTT. Translating it yields CSVAGGSSEKLFF.

This clonotype is categorized as medium-sized. The rearrangement links TRBV10-2 to TRBJ1-1; no clear D gene. V was pared by 6 bases and J by 4 bases, with 12 bases between. Germline CDR1 WSHSY, CDR2 SAAADI. The CDR3 loop spans 13 amino acids. In nucleotides, the CDR3 is TGCGCCAGCAGGGAGGCCGGTGTCACTGAAGCTTTCTTT. Its protein is CASREAGVTEAFF.